What follows are 10 T cell receptor beta chains derived from one specimen sequenced in a study of cytomegalovirus exposure and HLA in healthy donors. Primers: 60 Vbeta forward and 13 Jbeta reverse. Some clones are missing from TCRdb's copy, which holds only in-frame ones; the method was immunoSEQ multiplex PCR. The sample has about 130,000 clones, roughly 69% seen once; the top ten hold roughly 3%. The sequenced sample consisted of PBMCs. The receptors stem from a human donor in good health.

This clone was seen only a few times. This chain joins TRBV19 and TRBJ2-7, with D possibly being TRBD1 (5 bases). V lost 3 bases and J 6 bases, leaving 21 bases between the germline ends. Germline CDR1 reads LNHDA; CDR2 reads SQIVND (reference sequence). CDR3 length: 16 amino acids. The CDR3 loop is CASSIGWGTSPGEQYF. The DNA for the CDR3 is TGTGCCAGTAGTATCGGGTGGGGCACCTCTCCTGGCGAGCAGTACTTC.

This clone occurred many times. CDR3 in amino acids: CASSRTIETQYF. CDR3 DNA: TGTGCCAGCAGCCGGACTATAGAGACCCAGTACTTC. The chain has TRBV11-1 and TRBJ2-5, with D possibly being TRBD2 (6 bases). The CDR3 contains 12 residues. V was pared by 5 bases and J by 4 bases, with 8 bases between. The germline V gene encodes CDR1 SGHAT and CDR2 FQDESV (reference sequence). Combining the CDR3 with reference TRBV11-1 and TRBJ2-5 gives the whole variable domain EAEVAQSPRYKITEKSQAVAFWCDPISGHATLYWYRQILGQGPELLVQFQDESVVDDSQLPKDRFSAERLKGVDSTLKIQPAELGDSAMYLCASSRTIETQYFGPGTRLLVL.

This clone appeared once. The chain recombines TRBV6-5 with TRBJ1-2; D perhaps matches TRBD1 (6 bases). The CDR3 has 14 amino acids. With 5 bases removed from V and 4 bases from J, the gap between germline ends came to 14 bases. From germline, CDR1 is MNHEY and CDR2 SVGAGI. The CDR3 here is CASSEGGVVYGYTF. In DNA form, the CDR3 reads TGTGCCAGCAGTGAAGGGGGGGTTGTCTATGGCTACACCTTC.

The chain uses TRBV18 and TRBJ2-6; D is perhaps TRBD2 (5 bases). V was pared by 4 bases and J by 0 bases, with 16 bases between. In germline, CDR1 is KGHSH, CDR2 LQKENI. This CDR3 is 18 amino acids long. The CDR3 region is CASSLNGAEASGANVLTF. The CDR3 nucleotides are TGTGCCAGCTCACTCAACGGAGCGGAGGCCTCTGGGGCCAACGTCCTGACTTTC.

This clone has only one observation. The gene calls are TRBV29-1 and TRBJ2-5, with D perhaps TRBD2 (6 bases). V lost 4 bases and J 4 bases, leaving 13 bases between the germline ends. The CDR3 totals 13 residues. The germline V gene has CDR1 SQVTM and CDR2 ANQGSEA. The CDR3 sequence: CSVVGRGGETQYF. In DNA, the CDR3 is TGCAGCGTTGTAGGCCGGGGAGGAGAGACCCAGTACTTC.

The CDR3 sequence: CASSLVQGGGGYTF. In DNA form, the CDR3 reads TGTGCCAGCAGCTTAGTTCAGGGGGGAGGTGGCTACACCTTC. The J gene is TRBJ1-2, the V gene TRBV7-8; TRBD1 matches 7 bases. There are 14 residues in the CDR3. CDR1 is SGHVS, CDR2 FQNEAQ, per germline. V lost 1 base and J lost 7; bases outside the gene matches: 6.

The rearrangement uses TRBV7-2 and TRBJ1-5; 7 positions agree with TRBD1. The CDR3 has 15 amino acids. Germline-derived CDR1 and CDR2 are SGHTA and FQGNSA. V lost 5 bases, J lost 5 bases, and 9 bases stayed unmatched. The CDR3 loop reads CASSPRTGWYQPQHF. Here the CDR3 DNA reads TGTGCCAGCAGCCCGCGGACAGGATGGTATCAGCCCCAGCATTTT.

This chain connects TRBV10-1 to TRBJ2-1, with 9 nucleotides matching TRBD2. Looked up from germline, CDR1 is WNHNN and CDR2 is SYGVQD (reference sequence). With V trimmed by 0 bases and J by 6 bases, 3 bases remained unmatched. The CDR3 is made up of 15 amino acids. CDR3: CASSESLAGRNEQFF. The CDR3 nucleotides read TGCGCCAGCAGTGAGTCGCTAGCGGGACGCAATGAGCAGTTCTTC.

The chain links TRBV18 to TRBJ1-2; 10 bases fit TRBD1. With V trimmed by 7 bases and J by 4 bases, 15 bases remained unmatched. The CDR3 loop spans 17 amino acids. Germline-derived CDR1 and CDR2 are KGHSH and LQKENI. For the CDR3, the DNA is TGTGCCAGCTTCGACTTACCCGGGACAGGGGCGGCCTATGGCTACACCTTC. Amino acid sequence: CASFDLPGTGAAYGYTF.

This chain connects TRBV27 to TRBJ2-1; D gene uncertain. Germline loops: CDR1 MNHEY, CDR2 SMNVEV (reference sequence). CDR3 length: 15 residues. V was cut by 2 bases and J by 4 bases, with 12 bases left in between. CDR3 amino acids: CASSLARTQYNEQFF. CDR3 nucleotide sequence: TGTGCCAGCAGTTTAGCCAGAACACAGTACAATGAGCAGTTCTTC.